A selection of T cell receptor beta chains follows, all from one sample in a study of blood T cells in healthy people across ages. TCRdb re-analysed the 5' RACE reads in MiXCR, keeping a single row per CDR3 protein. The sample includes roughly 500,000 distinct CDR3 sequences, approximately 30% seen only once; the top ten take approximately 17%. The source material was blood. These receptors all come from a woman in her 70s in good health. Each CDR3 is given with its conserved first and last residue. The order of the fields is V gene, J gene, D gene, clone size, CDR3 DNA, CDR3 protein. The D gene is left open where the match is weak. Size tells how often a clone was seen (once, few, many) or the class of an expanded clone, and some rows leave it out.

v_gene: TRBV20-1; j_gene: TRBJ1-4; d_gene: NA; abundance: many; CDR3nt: TGCAGTGCTAGAGATTGGTGGGGGGATACAACTAATGAAAAACTGTTTTTT; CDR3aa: CSARDWWGDTTNEKLFF
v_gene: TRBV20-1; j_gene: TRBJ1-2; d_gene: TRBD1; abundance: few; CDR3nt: TGCAGTGCTAGAGAGGACAGGCATGGCAACACCTTC; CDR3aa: CSAREDRHGNTF
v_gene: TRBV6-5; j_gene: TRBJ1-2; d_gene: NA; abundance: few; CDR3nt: TGTGCCAGCAGTTACCGAGGGGCCCATGGCTACACCTTC; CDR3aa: CASSYRGAHGYTF
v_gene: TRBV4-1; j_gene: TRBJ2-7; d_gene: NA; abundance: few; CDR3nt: TGCGCCAGCAGCCAACCTATGGCGGCGAGCTCCTACGAGCAGTACTTC; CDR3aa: CASSQPMAASSYEQYF
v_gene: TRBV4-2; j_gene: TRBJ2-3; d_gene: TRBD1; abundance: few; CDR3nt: TGTGCCAGCAGCCATCCGACAGGGGAGTTGCATACGCAGTATTTT; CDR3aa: CASSHPTGELHTQYF
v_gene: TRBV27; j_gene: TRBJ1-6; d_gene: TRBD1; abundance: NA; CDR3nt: TGTGCCAGCAAACGGAGGGGGACAGCAAATTCGGGAGGTTCACCCCTCCACTTT; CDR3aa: CASKRRGTANSGGSPLHF
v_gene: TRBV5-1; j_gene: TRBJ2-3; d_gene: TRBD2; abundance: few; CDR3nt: TGCGCCAGCCAACGGGAGGGGGTCACAGATACGCAGTATTTT; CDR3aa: CASQREGVTDTQYF
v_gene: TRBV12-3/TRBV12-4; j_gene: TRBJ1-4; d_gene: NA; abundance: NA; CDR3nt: TGTGCCAGCAGTTTTAGGATGGGAGCAACTAGTGAAAAACTGTTTTTT; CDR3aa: CASSFRMGATSEKLFF
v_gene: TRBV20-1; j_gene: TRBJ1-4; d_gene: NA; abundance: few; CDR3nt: TGCAGTGCTAGTAACCTGAGGGAGCCAAGGATTTCTAATGAAAAACTGTTTTTT; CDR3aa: CSASNLREPRISNEKLFF
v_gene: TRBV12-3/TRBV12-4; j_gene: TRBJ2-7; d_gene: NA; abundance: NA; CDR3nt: TGTGCCAGCAGTTTACAAGGACAGAGCGAGCAGTACTTC; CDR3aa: CASSLQGQSEQYF
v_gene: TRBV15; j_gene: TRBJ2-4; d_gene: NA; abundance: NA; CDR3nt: TGTGCCACGGTATTCCAGGGATTTAGCATTCAGTACTTC; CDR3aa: CATVFQGFSIQYF
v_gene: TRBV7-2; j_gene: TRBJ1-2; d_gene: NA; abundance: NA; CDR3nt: TGTGCCAGCAGCCCGCACGAGGGACGTCAGGGCGGCTACACCTTC; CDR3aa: CASSPHEGRQGGYTF
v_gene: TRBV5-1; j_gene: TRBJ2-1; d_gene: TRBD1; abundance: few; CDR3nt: TGCGCCAGCAGCTTTCAGACAGGGGGCGCTAGGGACAATGAGCAGTTCTTC; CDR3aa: CASSFQTGGARDNEQFF
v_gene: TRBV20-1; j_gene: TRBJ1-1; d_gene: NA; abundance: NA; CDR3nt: TGCAGTGCTCAGACAGGGAACACTGAAGCTTTCTTT; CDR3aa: CSAQTGNTEAFF
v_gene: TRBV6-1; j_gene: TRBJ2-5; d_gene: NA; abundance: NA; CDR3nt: TGTGCCAGCAGTGAAGTGCCAGTAGACAGAAAGACCCAGTACTTC; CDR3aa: CASSEVPVDRKTQYF
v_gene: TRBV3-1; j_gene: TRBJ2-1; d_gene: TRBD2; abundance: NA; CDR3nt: TGTGCCAGCAGCCAACAAGGCGGGGGGGCATACAATGAGCAGTTCTTC; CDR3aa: CASSQQGGGAYNEQFF
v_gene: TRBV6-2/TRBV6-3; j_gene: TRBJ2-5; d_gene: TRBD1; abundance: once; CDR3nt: TGTGCCAGCCTGGACATCAGGGACAGCGACCTAACCCAGTACTTC; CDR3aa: CASLDIRDSDLTQYF
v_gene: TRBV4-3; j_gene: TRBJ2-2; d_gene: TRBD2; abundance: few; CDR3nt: TGCGCCAGCAGCCAAGAAAGTGCCGGGGGGGCAAGCGGGGAGCTGTTTTTT; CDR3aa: CASSQESAGGASGELFF
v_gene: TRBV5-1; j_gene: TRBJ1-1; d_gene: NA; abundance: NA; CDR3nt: TGCGCCAGCAGCTTGGCGGGAGCTAACGAGTTGGCTTTCTTT; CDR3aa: CASSLAGANELAFF
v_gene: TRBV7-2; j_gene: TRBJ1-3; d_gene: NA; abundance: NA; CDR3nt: TGTGCCAGCAGCTTAGGCTACCCTGGAAACACCATATATTTT; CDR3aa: CASSLGYPGNTIYF
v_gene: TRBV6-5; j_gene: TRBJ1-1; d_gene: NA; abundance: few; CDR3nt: TGTGCCAGCAGCTCCACAGGGACCACTGAAGCTTTCTTT; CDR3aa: CASSSTGTTEAFF
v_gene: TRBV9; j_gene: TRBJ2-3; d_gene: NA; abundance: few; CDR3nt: TGTGCCAGCAGCGTAGTGGGGGATCTAGATACGCAGTATTTT; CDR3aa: CASSVVGDLDTQYF